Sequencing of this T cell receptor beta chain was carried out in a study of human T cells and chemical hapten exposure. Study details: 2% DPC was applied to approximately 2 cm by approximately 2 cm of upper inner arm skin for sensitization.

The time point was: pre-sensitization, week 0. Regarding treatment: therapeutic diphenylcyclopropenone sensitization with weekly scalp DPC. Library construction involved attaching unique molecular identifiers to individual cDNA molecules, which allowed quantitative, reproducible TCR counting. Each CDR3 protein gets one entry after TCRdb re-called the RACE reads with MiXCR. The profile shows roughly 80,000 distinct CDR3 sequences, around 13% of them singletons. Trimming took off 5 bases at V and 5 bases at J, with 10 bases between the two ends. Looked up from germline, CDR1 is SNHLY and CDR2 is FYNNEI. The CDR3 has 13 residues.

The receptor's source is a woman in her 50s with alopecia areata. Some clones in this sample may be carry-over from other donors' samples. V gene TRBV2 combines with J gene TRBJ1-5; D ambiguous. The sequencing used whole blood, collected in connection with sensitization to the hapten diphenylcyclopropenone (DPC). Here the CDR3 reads CASSPQQYQPQHF. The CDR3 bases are TGTGCCAGCAGTCCACAGCAATATCAGCCCCAGCATTTT. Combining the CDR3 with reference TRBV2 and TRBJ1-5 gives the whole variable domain EPEVTQTPSHQVTQMGQEVILRCVPISNHLYFYWYRQILGQKVEFLVSFYNNEISEKSEIFDDQFSVERPDGSNFTLKIRSTKLEDSAMYFCASSPQQYQPQHFGDGTRLSIL.